The 4 T cell receptor beta chains in this list originate from one sample, sequenced in a study of CD8+CD57+ T cells in acquired aplastic anemia. Template material for TCR beta VDJ and CDR3 profiling consisted of genomic DNA. TCRdb re-called the reads with MiXCR, one entry per CDR3 protein. The data hold 150,000 to 200,000 distinct CDR3 sequences, with less than 60% observed a single time. Before being chosen for sequencing, patients had shown CD8+CD57+ cell expansion by flow cytometry. Sequencing used sorted CD4+, CD8+, or CD8+CD57+ T cells (not recorded which) from PBMCs. Every receptor here comes from a human donor with aplastic anemia.

This chain joins TRBV9 and TRBJ1-1; D is undetermined. The CDR3 is 12 amino acids. Trimming pared 3 bases from V and 6 bases from J, leaving 9 bases between. The germline V gene encodes CDR1 SGDLS and CDR2 YYNGEE. The CDR3 here is CASSGEDAEAFF. CDR3 DNA sequence: TGTGCCAGCAGCGGGGAGGACGCTGAAGCTTTCTTT.

This chain uses TRBV24-1 with TRBJ1-2; D is possibly TRBD1 (5 bases). The germline gives CDR1 KGHDR, CDR2 SFDVKD. Trimming shortened V by 3 bases and J by 8 bases, and 6 bases separated the two germline ends. This CDR3 is built from 11 residues. The CDR3 DNA is TGTGCCACCAGTGATAGGGGCGGCTACACCTTC. This codes for CATSDRGGYTF.

Worth noting for this clonotype: One end of the junction varies from germline; a read error may be responsible. This chain connects TRBV5-1 to TRBJ1-2; 7 positions agree with TRBD1. The CDR3 spans 12 residues. CDR1 is SGHRS, CDR2 YFSETQ, per germline. The CDR3 DNA follows: TGCGCCAGCAGTTCTGGACAGGACGGCTGCACCTTC. Translation: CASSSGQDGCTF. Using reference TRBV5-1 and TRBJ1-2 for the parts outside the CDR3, the full variable domain is KAGVTQTPRYLIKTRGQQVTLSCSPISGHRSVSWYQQTPGQGLQFLFEYFSETQRNKGNFPGRFSGRQFSNSRSEMNVSTLELGDSALYLCASSSGQDGCTFGSGTRLTVV.

This clonotype was seen repeatedly, ten times or more. V is TRBV15 and J is TRBJ1-5; D remains unclear. Germline V gene data show CDR1 as LNHNV and CDR2 as YYDKDF (reference sequence). This CDR3 region has 16 residues. With 0 bases removed from V and 7 bases from J, the gap between germline ends came to 16 bases. Here the CDR3 DNA reads TGTGCCACCAGCAGAGATTTAGACCCACGCGGACAGCCCCAGCATTTT. This encodes CATSRDLDPRGQPQHF.